The clone carrying this T cell receptor beta chain was observed a few times. The target antigen is unknown. This specimen belongs to a study of response to subunit inactivated influenza vaccine. Points from the study as a whole: That few new T cells are recruited by each seasonal influenza vaccination was the authors' suggestion.

TCRdb reprocessed the RT-PCR reads via MiXCR and lists one record per CDR3 protein. The sample lists fewer than 550,000 distinct CDR3 sequences; about 25% were seen once. The CDR3 has 14 amino acids. With V trimmed by 2 bases and J by 3 bases, 2 bases remained unmatched. This clonotype was obtained from a man aged 50 or older who received an inactivated influenza vaccine. The sequencing here drew on CD4+ T cells sorted from PBMCs, taken less than 6 days after vaccination. The chain combines TRBV12-3 or TRBV12-4 with TRBJ1-1; 8 nucleotides agree with TRBD1. The CDR3 bases are TGTGCCAGCAGTTTAACAGGGGGGGACACTGAAGCTTTCTTT. Its protein is CASSLTGGDTEAFF.